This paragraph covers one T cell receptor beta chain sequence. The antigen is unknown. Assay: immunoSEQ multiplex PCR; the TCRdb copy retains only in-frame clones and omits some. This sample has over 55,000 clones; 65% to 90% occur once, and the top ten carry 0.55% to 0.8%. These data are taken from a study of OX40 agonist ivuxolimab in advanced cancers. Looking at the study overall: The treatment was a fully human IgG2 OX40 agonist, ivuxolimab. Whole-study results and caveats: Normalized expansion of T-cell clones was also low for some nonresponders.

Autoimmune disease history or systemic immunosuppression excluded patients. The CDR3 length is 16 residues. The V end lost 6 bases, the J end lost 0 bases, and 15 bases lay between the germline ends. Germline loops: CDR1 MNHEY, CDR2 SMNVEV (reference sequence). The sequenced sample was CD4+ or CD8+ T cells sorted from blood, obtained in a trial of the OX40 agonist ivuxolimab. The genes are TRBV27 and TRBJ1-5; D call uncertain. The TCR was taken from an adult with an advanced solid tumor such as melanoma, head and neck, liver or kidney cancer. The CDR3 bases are TGTGCCAGCAGGCCCCACGGGGAAAATAGCAATCAGCCCCAGCATTTT. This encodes CASRPHGENSNQPQHF.